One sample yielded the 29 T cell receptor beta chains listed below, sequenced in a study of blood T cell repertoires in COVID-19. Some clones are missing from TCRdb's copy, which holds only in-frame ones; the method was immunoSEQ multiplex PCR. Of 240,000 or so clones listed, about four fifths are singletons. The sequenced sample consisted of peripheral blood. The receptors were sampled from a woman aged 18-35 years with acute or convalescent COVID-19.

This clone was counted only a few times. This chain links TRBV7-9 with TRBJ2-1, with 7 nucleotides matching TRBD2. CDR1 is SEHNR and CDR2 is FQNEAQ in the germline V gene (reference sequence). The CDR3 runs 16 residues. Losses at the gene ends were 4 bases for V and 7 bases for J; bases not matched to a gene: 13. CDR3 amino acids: CASSWPSGGGPNEQFF. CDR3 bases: TGTGCCAGCAGCTGGCCGTCCGGGGGAGGGCCGAATGAGCAGTTCTTC.

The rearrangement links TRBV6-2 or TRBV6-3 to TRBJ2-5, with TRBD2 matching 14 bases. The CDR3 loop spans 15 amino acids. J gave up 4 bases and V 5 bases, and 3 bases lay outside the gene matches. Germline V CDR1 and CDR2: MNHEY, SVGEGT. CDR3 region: CASSRGTSGRETQYF. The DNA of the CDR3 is TGTGCCAGCAGTCGAGGGACTAGCGGGAGAGAGACCCAGTACTTC.

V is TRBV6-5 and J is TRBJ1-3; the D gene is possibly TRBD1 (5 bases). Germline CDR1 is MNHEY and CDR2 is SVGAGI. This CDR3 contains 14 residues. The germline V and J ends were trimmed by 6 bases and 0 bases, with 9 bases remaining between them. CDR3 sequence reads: CASSRVSSGNTIYF. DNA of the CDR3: TGTGCCAGCAGCAGGGTCAGCTCTGGAAACACCATATATTTT.

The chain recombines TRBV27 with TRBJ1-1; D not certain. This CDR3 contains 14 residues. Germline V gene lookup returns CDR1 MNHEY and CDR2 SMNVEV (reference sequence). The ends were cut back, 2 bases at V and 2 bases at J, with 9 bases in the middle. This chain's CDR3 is CASSLASLNTEAFF. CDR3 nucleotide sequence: TGTGCCAGCAGTTTAGCCAGTCTTAACACTGAAGCTTTCTTT.

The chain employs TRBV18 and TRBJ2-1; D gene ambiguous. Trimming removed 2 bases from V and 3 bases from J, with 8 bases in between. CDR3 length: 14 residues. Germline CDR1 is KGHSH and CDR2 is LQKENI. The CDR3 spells CASSPTPIYNEQFF. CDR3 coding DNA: TGTGCCAGCTCACCAACTCCAATCTACAATGAGCAGTTCTTC.

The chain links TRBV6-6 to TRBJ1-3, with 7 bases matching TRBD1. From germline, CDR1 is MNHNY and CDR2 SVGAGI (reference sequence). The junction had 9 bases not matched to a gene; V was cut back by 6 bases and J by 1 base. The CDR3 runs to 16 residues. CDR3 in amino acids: CASSHRQGPSGNTIYF. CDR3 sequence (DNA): TGTGCCAGCAGCCACAGACAGGGACCTTCTGGAAACACCATATATTTT.

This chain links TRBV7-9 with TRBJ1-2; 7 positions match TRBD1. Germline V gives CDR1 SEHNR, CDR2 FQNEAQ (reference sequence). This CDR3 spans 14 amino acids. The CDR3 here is CAGTRQGIFYGYTF. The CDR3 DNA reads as TGTGCGGGGACCCGACAGGGCATCTTCTATGGCTACACCTTC.

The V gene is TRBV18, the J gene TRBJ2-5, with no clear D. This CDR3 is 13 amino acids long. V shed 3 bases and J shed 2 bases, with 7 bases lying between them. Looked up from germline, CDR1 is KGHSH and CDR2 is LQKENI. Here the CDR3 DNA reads TGTGCCAGCTCACCCAGCAGGCAAGAGACCCAGTACTTC. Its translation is CASSPSRQETQYF.

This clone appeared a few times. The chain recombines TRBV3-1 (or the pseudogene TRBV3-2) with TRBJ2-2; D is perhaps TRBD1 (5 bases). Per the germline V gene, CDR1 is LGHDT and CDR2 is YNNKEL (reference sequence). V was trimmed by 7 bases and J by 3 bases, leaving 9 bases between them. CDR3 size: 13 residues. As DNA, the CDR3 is TGTGCCAGCAAGGGGTGGGACACCGGGGAGCTGTTTTTT. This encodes CASKGWDTGELFF.

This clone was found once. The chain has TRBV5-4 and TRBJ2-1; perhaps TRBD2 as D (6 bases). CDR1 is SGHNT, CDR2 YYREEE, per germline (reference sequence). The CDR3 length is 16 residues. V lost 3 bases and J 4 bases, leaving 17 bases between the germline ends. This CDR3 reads CASSSSPGTEYNEQFF. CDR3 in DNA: TGTGCCAGCAGCTCATCCCCCGGGACTGAATACAATGAGCAGTTCTTC.

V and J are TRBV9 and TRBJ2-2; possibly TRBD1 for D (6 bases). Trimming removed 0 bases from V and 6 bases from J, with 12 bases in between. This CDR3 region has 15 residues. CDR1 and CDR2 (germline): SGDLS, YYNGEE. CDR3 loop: CASSVEGQFSGELFF. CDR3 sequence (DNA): TGTGCCAGCAGCGTAGAAGGACAGTTTTCCGGGGAGCTGTTTTTT.

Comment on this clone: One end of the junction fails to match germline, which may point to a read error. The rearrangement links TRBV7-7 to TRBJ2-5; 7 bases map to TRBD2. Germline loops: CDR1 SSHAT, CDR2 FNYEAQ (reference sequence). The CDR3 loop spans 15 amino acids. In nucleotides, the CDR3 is TGTGCTAGCAGTCCTAGCGGCATTACTGGGGAGACCCAGTACTTC. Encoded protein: CASSPSGITGETQYF.

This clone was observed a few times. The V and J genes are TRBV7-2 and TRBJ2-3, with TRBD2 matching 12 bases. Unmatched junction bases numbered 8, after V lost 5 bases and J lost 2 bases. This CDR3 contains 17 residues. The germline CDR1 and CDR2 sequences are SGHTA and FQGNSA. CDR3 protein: CASSPTGTSGFTDTQYF. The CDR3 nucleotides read TGTGCCAGCAGCCCGACCGGGACTAGCGGGTTCACAGATACGCAGTATTTT.

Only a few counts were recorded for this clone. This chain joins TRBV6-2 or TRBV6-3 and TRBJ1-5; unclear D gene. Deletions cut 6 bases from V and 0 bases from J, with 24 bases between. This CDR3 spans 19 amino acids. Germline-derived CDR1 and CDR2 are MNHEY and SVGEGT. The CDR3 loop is CASSPPTHLWAYSNQPQHF. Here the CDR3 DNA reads TGTGCCAGCAGCCCTCCGACACACTTATGGGCTTATAGCAATCAGCCCCAGCATTTT.

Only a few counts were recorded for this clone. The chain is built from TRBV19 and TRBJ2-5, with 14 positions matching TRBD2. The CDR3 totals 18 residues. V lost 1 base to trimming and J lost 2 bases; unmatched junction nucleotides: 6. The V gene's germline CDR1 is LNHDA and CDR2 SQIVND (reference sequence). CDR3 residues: CASSIGLAGGVIQETQYF. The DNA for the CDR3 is TGTGCCAGTAGTATAGGACTAGCGGGAGGGGTGATACAAGAGACCCAGTACTTC.

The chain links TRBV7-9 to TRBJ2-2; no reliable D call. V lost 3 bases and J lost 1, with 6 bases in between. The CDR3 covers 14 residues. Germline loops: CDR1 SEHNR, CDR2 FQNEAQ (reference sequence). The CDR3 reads CASSLTGNTGELFF. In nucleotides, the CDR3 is TGTGCCAGCAGCTTGACGGGGAACACCGGGGAGCTGTTTTTT. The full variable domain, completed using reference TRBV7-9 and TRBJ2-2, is DTGVSQNPRHKITKRGQNVTFRCDPISEHNRLYWYRQTLGQGPEFLTYFQNEAQLEKSRLLSDRFSAERPKGSFSTLEIQRTEQGDSAMYLCASSLTGNTGELFFGEGSRLTVL.

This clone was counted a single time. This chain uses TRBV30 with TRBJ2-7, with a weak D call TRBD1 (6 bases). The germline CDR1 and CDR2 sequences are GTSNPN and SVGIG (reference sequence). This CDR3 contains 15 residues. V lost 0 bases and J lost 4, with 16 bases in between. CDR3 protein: CAWSVPHRAFYEQYF. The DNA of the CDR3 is TGTGCCTGGAGTGTACCCCACAGGGCATTTTACGAGCAGTACTTC.

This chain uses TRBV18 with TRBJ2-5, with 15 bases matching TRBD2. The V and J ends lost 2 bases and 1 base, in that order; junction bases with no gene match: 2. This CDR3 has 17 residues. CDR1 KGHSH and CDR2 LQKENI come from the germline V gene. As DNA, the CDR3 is TGTGCCAGCTCACCAGGACTAGCGGGAGGGGTCCAAGAGACCCAGTACTTC. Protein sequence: CASSPGLAGGVQETQYF.

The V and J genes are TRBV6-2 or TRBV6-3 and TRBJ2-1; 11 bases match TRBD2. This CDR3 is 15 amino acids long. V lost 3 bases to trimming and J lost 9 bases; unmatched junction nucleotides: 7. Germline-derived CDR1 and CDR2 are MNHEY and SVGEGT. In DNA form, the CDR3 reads TGTGCCAGCAGTTATACTAGCGGGAGATTGGGTGAGCAGTTCTTC. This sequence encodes CASSYTSGRLGEQFF.

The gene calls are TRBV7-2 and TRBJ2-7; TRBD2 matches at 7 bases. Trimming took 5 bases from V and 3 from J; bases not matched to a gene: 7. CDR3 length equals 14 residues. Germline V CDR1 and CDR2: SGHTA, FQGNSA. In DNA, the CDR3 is TGTGCCAGCAGCCCACAGTGGGACTACTACGAGCAGTACTTC. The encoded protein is CASSPQWDYYEQYF.

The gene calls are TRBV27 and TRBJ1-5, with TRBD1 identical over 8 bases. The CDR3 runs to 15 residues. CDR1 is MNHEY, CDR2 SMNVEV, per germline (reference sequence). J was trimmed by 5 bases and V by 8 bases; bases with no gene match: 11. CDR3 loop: CASQRAGGADQPQHF. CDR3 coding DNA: TGTGCCAGCCAACGGGCAGGGGGCGCGGATCAGCCCCAGCATTTT.

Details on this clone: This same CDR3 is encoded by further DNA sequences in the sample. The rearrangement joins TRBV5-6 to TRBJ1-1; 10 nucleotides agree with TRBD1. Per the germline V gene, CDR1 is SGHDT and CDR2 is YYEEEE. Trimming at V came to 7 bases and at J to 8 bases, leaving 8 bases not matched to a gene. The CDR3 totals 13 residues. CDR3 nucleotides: TGTGCCAGCCACGGGACAGGGGCTACCGAAGCTTTCTTT. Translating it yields CASHGTGATEAFF.

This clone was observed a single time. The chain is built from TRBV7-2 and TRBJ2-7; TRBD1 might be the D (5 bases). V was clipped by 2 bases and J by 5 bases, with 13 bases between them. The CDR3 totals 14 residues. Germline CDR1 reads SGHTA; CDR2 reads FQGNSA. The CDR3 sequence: CASSLLHPGNEQYF. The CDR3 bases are TGTGCCAGCAGCTTACTCCACCCAGGGAACGAGCAGTACTTC. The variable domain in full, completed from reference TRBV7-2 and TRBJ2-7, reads GAGVSQSPSNKVTEKGKDVELRCDPISGHTALYWYRQSLGQGLEFLIYFQGNSAPDKSGLPSDRFSAERTGGSVSTLTIQRTQQEDSAVYLCASSLLHPGNEQYFGPGTRLTVT.

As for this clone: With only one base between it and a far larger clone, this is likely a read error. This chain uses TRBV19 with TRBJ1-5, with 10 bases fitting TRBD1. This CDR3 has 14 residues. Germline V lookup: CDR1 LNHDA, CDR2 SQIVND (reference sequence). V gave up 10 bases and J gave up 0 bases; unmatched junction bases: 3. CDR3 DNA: TGTGCCATCGGGACAGGGGATAGCAATCAGCCCCAGCATTTT. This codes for CAIGTGDSNQPQHF. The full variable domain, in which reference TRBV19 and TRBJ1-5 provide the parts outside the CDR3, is DGGITQSPKYLFRKEGQNVTLSCEQNLNHDAMYWYRQDPGQGLRLIYYSQIVNDFQKGDIAEGYSVSREKKESFPLTVTSAQKNPTAFYLCAIGTGDSNQPQHFGDGTRLSIL.

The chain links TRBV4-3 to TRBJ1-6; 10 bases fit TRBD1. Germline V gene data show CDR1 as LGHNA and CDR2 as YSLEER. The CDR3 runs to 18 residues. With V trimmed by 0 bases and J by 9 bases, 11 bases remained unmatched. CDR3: CASSQDAPGTGVFSPLHF. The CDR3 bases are TGCGCCAGCAGCCAAGATGCTCCGGGGACAGGGGTTTTTTCACCCCTCCACTTT.

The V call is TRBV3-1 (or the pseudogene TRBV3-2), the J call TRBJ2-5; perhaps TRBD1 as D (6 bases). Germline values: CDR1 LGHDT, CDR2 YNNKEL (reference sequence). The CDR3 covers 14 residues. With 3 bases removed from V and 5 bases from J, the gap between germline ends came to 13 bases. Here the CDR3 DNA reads TGTGCCAGCAGCCACTTCCAGGGGTTGGAGACCCAGTACTTC. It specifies CASSHFQGLETQYF.

The CDR3 is CASSPLSGNTGELFF. The CDR3 bases are TGTGCCAGCAGTCCCCTTTCAGGGAACACCGGGGAGCTGTTTTTT. The chain joins TRBV27 to TRBJ2-2; D remains unclear. V lost 5 bases and J 1 base, leaving 11 bases between the germline ends. There are 15 residues in the CDR3. Germline CDR1 is MNHEY and CDR2 is SMNVEV (reference sequence).

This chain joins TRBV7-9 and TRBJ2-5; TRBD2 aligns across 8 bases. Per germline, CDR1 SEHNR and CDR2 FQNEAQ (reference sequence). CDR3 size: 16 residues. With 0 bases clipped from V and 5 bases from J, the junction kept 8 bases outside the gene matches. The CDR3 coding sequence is TGTGCCAGCAGCTTAGCTCTAGCGGGCCCGGGGGAGACCCAGTACTTC. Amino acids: CASSLALAGPGETQYF.

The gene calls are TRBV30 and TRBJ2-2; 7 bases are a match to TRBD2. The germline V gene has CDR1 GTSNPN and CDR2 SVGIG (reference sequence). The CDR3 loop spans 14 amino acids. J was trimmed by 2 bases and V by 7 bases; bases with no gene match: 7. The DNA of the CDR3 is TGTGCCTCTGGACGGACTAGAAACACCGGGGAGCTGTTTTTT. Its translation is CASGRTRNTGELFF. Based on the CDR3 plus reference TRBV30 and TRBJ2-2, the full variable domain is SQTIHQWPATLVQPVGSPLSLECTVEGTSNPNLYWYRQAAGRGLQLLFYSVGIGQISSEVPQNLSASRPQDRQFILSSKKLLLSDSGFYLCASGRTRNTGELFFGEGSRLTVL.